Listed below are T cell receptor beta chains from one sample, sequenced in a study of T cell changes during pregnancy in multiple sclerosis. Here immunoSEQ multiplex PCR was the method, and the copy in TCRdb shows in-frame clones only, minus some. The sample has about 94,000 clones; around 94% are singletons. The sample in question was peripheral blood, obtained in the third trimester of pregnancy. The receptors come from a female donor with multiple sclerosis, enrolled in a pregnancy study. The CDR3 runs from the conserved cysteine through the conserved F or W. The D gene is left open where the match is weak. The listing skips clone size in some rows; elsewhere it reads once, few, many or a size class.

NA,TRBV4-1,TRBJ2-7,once,TGCGCCAGCAGCCAAGATCAACTTCTAGCGACCTACGAGCAGTACTTC,CASSQDQLLATYEQYF
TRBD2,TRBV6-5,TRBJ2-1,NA,TGTGCCAGCAGTTTCCGGACTAGCGGGGAGCAGTTCTTC,CASSFRTSGEQFF
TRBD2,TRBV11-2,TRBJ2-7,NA,TGTGCCAGCAGAACTAGCGGGGCCTCCTACGAGCAGTACTTC,CASRTSGASYEQYF
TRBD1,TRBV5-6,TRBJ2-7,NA,TGTGCCAGCAGCTTTGTCGGGACAGAAGACTACGAGCAGTACTTC,CASSFVGTEDYEQYF
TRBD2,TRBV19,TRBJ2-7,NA,TGTGCCAGTAGTCGCAAACTAGCGGGAGGGGAAGAGCAGTACTTC,CASSRKLAGGEEQYF
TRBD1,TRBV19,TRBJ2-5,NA,TGTGCCAGTAGTATTTGGACAGGCCTCCAAGAGACCCAGTACTTC,CASSIWTGLQETQYF
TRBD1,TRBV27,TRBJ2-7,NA,TGTGCCAGCAGTCCCGGACAGGGGGCGTACGAGCAGTACTTC,CASSPGQGAYEQYF
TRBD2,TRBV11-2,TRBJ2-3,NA,TGTGCCAGCAGCTCTCACGGGGGACTAGCGGTGGGGATCTATTTT,CASSSHGGLAVGIYF
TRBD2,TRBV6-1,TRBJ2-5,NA,TGTGCCAGCAGTGTGAATAGCGGGAGTCAAGAGACCCAGTACTTC,CASSVNSGSQETQYF
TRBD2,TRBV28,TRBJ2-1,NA,TGTGCCAGCAGAAAGACTAGCCCTATATACAATGAGCAGTTCTTC,CASRKTSPIYNEQFF
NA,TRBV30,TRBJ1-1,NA,TGTGCCTGGAGTGTTTTCGAGGAAAGGGCTTTCTTT,CAWSVFEERAFF
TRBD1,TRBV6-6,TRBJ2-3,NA,TGTGCCAGCAGTCCGATAACAGGGGTTGCAGATACGCAGTATTTT,CASSPITGVADTQYF
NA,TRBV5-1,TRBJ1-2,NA,TGCGCCAGCAGCGCCCGCAGGGGACCGAGCTATGGCTACACCTTC,CASSARRGPSYGYTF
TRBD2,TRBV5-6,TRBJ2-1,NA,TGTGCCAGCAGCTTGGTATTACTAGCGGGCAAAACCTACAATGAGCAGTTCTTC,CASSLVLLAGKTYNEQFF
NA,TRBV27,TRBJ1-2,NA,TGTGCCAGCAGGTCTCATACGGGGGGCTACACCTTC,CASRSHTGGYTF
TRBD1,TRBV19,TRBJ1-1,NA,TGTGCCAGTAGTCACGGACAGGGGAGCACTGAAGCTTTCTTT,CASSHGQGSTEAFF
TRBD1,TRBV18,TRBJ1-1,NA,TGTGCCAGCTCACTTCGACAGGGTTCTGCTGAAGCTTTCTTT,CASSLRQGSAEAFF
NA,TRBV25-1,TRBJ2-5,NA,TGTGCCAGCAGTGGGGGAGATCCCGGAGAGACCCAGTACTTC,CASSGGDPGETQYF
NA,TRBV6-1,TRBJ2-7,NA,TGTGCCAGTAGTGTTACATGGGGGAGGACCTACGAGCAGTACTTC,CASSVTWGRTYEQYF
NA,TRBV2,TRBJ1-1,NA,TGTGCCAGCAGGACCACAGAGAACACTGAAGCTTTCTTT,CASRTTENTEAFF
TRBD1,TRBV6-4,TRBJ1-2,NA,TGTGCCAGCAGTGAACCGGGACAGGACTATGGCTACACCTTC,CASSEPGQDYGYTF
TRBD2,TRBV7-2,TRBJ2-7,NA,TGTGCCAGCAGCTTGGGGGGAGGGCCGATATACGAGCAGTACTTC,CASSLGGGPIYEQYF
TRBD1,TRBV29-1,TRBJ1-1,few,TGCAGCGTTGAAGGTCAGGGGGCTGAAGCTTTCTTT,CSVEGQGAEAFF
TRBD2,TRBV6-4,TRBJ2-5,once,TGTGCCAGCAGCGGACTAGCGGGAGGATTAGAGACCCAGTACTTC,CASSGLAGGLETQYF
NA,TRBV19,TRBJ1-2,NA,TGTGCCAGTAGGGGGGCCCGGGACACACACCTCATCAACTATGGCTACACCTTC,CASRGARDTHLINYGYTF
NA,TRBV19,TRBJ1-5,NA,TGTGCCAGTAGTCCCCCGTTGCAGCCCCAGCATTTT,CASSPPLQPQHF
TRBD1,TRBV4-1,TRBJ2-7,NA,TGCGCCAGCAGCCAAGCGACAGGGATCGAGCAGTACTTC,CASSQATGIEQYF
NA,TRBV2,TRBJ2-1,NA,TGTGCCAGCAGTAAAGGAAGGGGGTCGTTTAGGGATGAGCAGTTCTTC,CASSKGRGSFRDEQFF
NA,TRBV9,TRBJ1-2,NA,TGTGCCAGCAGCGTAGGACCCCCGGGGGGAGAGGGCTACACCTTC,CASSVGPPGGEGYTF
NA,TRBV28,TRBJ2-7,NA,TGTGCCAGCAGTTTCCCCCCAACGGGAGTATCTAGGGTCGACGAGCAGTACTTC,CASSFPPTGVSRVDEQYF
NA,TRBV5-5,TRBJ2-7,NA,TGTGCCAGCAGCAACGTGGCAGGGGAGAACGAGCAGTACTTC,CASSNVAGENEQYF
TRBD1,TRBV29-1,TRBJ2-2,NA,TGCAGCGTTGTTCGGACAGGGGGAGCCGGGGAGCTGTTTTTT,CSVVRTGGAGELFF
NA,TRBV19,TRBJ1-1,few,TGTGCCAGTAGCGAACTGTACACTGAAGCTTTCTTT,CASSELYTEAFF
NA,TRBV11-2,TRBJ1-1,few,TGTGCCAGCACCCACATCCGTGGGGGCGCGGCTGAAGCTTTCTTT,CASTHIRGGAAEAFF
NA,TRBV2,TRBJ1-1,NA,TGTGCCAGCAGGGGGCAATCAGCTTTCTTT,CASRGQSAFF
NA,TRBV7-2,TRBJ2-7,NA,TGTGCCAGCAGCTTTGAGCCCTCGTACGAGCAGTACTTC,CASSFEPSYEQYF
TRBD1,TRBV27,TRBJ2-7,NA,TGTGCCAGCGGACAGGGTAGGGAGCAGTACTTC,CASGQGREQYF
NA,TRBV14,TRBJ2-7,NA,TGTGCCAGCAGCCCAGGGCGTTCCTACGAGCAGTACTTC,CASSPGRSYEQYF
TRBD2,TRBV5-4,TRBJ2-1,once,TGTGCCAGCAGCTTGGGACTAGCGGGAGTTGAGCAGTTCTTC,CASSLGLAGVEQFF
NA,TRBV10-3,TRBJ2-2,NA,TGTGCCATCAGTAGGACAGAGGACACCGGGGAGCTGTTTTTT,CAISRTEDTGELFF
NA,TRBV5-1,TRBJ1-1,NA,TGCGCCAGCAGCTTGGGGGCAGGGAACACTGAAGCTTTCTTT,CASSLGAGNTEAFF
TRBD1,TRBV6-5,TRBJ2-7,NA,TGTGCCAGCAGCAAGACAGGGTACGAGCAGTACTTC,CASSKTGYEQYF
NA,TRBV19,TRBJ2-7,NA,TGTGCCAGTAGTATAAGCTCAGGGTCCGGCGAGCAGTACTTC,CASSISSGSGEQYF
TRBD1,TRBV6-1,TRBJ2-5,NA,TGTGCCAGCAGTACCCGACAGGGCCCCCAAGAGACCCAGTACTTC,CASSTRQGPQETQYF
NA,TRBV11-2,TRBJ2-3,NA,TGTGCCAGCAGCTCATCGGACAGCGCAGATACGCAGTATTTT,CASSSSDSADTQYF
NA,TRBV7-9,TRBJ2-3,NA,TGTGCCAGCAGCTTACGGAGCGAGGTCACAGATACGCAGTATTTT,CASSLRSEVTDTQYF
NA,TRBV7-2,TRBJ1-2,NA,TGTGCCAGCAGCTCCCGGACAGCCGTTAACTATGGCTACACCTTC,CASSSRTAVNYGYTF
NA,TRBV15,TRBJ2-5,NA,TGTGCCACCAGCAGAGTAGGAGAGGGAAAGACCCAGTACTTC,CATSRVGEGKTQYF
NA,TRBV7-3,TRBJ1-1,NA,TGTGCCAGCAGCTTAACGGGAGGGACTGAAGCTTTCTTT,CASSLTGGTEAFF
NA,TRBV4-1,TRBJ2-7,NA,TGCGCCAGCAGCCAAGATAGTGGTTACGAGCAGTACTTC,CASSQDSGYEQYF
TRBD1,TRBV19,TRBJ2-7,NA,TGTGCCAGTAGTACGGCAGGGGGCTCCTACGAGCAGTACTTC,CASSTAGGSYEQYF
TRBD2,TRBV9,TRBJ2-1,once,TGTGCCAGCAGCCTAGCGGGAGACACCTACAATGAGCAGTTCTTC,CASSLAGDTYNEQFF
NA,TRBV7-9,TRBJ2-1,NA,TGTGCCAGCAGACGAGGAGACAATGAGCAGTTCTTC,CASRRGDNEQFF
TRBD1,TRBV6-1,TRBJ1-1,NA,TGTGCCAGCAGGGACAGGGCCTGGACTGAAGCTTTCTTT,CASRDRAWTEAFF
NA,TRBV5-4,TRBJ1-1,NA,TGTGCCAGCAGCTTGGGTACGGGAGGCGGCACTGAAGCTTTCTTT,CASSLGTGGGTEAFF
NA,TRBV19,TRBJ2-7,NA,TGTGCCAGTAGTCATACCGGGAGCCATCTCTACGAGCAGTACTTC,CASSHTGSHLYEQYF
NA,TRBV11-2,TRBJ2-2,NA,TGTGCCAGCAGCTCCGGCGGCGGCCTTACCGGGGAGCTGTTTTTT,CASSSGGGLTGELFF
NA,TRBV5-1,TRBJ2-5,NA,TGCGCCAGCAGCCAGCAAGGCGGTCAAGGGACCCAGTACTTC,CASSQQGGQGTQYF
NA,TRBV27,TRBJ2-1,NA,TGTGCCAGCAGTCTCGGGGTTCTAGCCTCTTACAATGAGCAGTTCTTC,CASSLGVLASYNEQFF